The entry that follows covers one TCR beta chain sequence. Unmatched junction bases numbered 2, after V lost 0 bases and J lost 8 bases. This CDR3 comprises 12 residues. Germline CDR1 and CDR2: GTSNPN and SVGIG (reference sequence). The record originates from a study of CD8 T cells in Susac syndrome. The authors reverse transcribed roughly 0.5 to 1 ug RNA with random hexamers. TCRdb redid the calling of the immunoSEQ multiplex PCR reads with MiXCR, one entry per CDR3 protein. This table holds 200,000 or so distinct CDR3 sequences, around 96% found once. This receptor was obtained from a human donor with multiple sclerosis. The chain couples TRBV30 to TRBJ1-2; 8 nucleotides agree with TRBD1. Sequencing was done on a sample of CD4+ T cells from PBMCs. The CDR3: CAWSVQGGGYTF. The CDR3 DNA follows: TGTGCCTGGAGTGTACAGGGGGGAGGCTACACCTTC.